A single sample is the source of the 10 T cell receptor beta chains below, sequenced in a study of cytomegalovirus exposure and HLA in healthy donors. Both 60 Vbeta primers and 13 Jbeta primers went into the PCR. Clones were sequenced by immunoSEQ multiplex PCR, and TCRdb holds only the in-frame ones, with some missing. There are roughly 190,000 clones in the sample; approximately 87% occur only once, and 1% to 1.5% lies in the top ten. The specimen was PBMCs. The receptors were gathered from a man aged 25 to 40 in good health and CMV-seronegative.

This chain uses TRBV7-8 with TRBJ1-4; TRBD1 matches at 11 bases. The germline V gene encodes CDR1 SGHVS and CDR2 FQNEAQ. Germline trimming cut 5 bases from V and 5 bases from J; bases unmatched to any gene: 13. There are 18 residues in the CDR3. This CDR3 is CASSPSPGTGGKNEKLFF. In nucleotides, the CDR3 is TGTGCCAGCAGCCCCTCCCCCGGGACAGGGGGAAAGAATGAAAAACTGTTTTTT.

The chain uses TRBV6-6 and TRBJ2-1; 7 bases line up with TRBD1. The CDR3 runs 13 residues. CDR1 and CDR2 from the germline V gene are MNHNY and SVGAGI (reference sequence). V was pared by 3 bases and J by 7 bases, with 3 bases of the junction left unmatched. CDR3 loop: CASSYVTGNEQFF. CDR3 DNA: TGTGCCAGCAGTTATGTGACAGGGAATGAGCAGTTCTTC.

The CDR3 reads CASSFLPPPGEQFF. In nucleotides, the CDR3 is TGTGCCAGCAGCTTTCTCCCACCCCCCGGTGAGCAGTTCTTC. The genes are TRBV7-6 and TRBJ2-1; no firm D call. Trimming stripped 3 bases from V and 9 bases from J, with 15 bases between. This CDR3 contains 14 residues. The germline V gene has CDR1 SGHVS and CDR2 FNYEAQ.

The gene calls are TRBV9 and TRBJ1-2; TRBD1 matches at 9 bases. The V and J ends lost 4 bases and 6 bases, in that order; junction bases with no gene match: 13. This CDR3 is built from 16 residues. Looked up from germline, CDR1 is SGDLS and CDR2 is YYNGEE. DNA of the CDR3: TGTGCCAGCAGCACAACAGGGGGCAGAGCAGGAAATGGCTACACCTTC. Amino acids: CASSTTGGRAGNGYTF.

The chain's CDR3 is CASSQGQLYGYTF. The CDR3 DNA reads as TGTGCCAGCAGCCAAGGACAGCTCTATGGCTACACCTTC. The J gene is TRBJ1-2, the V gene TRBV6-1; perhaps TRBD1 as D (6 bases). The CDR3 spans 13 residues. Germline values: CDR1 MNHNS, CDR2 SASEGT. V gave up 6 bases and J gave up 4 bases, with 12 bases separating them.

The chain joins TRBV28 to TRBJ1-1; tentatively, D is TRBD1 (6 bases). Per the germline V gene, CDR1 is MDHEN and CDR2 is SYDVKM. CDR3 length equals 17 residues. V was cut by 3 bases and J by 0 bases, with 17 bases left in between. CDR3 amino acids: CASSFGGTSMLNTEAFF. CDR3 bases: TGTGCCAGCAGTTTCGGGGGGACAAGCATGTTGAACACTGAAGCTTTCTTT.

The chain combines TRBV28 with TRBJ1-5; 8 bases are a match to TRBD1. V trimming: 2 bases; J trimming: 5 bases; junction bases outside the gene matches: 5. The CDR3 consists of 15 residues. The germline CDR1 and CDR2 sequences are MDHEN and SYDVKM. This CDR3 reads CASSLGAGGYQPQHF. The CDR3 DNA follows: TGTGCCAGCAGTTTAGGGGCAGGGGGCTATCAGCCCCAGCATTTT.

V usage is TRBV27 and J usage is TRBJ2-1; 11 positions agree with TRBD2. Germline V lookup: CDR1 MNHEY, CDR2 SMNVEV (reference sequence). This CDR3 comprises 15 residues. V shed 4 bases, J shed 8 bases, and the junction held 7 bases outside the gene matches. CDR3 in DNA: TGTGCCAGCAGTTCCACTAGCGGGAGTAGCGATGAGCAGTTCTTC. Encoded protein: CASSSTSGSSDEQFF.

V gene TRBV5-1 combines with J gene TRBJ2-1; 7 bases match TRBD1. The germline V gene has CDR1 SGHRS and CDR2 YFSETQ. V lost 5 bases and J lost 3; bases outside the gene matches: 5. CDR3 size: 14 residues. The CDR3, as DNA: TGCGCCAGCAGTTTACAGGGGAGCTACAATGAGCAGTTCTTC. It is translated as CASSLQGSYNEQFF.

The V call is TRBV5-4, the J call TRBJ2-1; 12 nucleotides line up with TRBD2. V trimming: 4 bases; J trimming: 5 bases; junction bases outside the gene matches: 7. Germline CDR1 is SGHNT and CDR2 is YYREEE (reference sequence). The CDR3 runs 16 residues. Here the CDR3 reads CASSALAGGRNNEQFF. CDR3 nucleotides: TGTGCCAGCAGCGCCCTAGCGGGGGGGCGCAACAATGAGCAGTTCTTC.